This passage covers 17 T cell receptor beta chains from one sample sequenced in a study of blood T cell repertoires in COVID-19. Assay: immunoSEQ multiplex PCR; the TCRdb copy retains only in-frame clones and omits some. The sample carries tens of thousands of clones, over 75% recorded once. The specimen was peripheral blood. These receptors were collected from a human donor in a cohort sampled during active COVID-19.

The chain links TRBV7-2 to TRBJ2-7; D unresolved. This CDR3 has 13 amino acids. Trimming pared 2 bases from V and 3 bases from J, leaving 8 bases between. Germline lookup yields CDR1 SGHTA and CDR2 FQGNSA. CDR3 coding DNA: TGTGCCAGCAGCTTAATGTCAGACTACGAGCAGTACTTC. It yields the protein CASSLMSDYEQYF.

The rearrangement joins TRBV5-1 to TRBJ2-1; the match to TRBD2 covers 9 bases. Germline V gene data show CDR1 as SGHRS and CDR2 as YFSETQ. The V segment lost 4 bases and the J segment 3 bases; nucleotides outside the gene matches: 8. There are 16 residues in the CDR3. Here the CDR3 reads CASSLTPSGIYNEQFF. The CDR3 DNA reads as TGCGCCAGCAGCCTCACCCCTAGCGGGATCTACAATGAGCAGTTCTTC.

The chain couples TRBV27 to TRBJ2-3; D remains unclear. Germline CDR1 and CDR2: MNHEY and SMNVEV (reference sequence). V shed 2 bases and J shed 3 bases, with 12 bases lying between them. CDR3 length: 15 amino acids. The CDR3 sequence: CASSLPSRGTDTQYF. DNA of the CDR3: TGTGCCAGCAGTTTACCCTCGCGCGGAACAGATACGCAGTATTTT.

The CDR3 DNA follows: TGTGCCATCAGTGACCAGCGAGGGGACAGGGGGGGCGATACGCAGTATTTT. Protein sequence: CAISDQRGDRGGDTQYF. This chain links TRBV10-3 with TRBJ2-3, with TRBD1 identical over 11 bases. The CDR3 loop spans 17 amino acids. V shed 3 bases, J shed 6 bases, and the junction held 11 bases outside the gene matches. CDR1 is ENHRY and CDR2 is SYGVKD in the germline V gene.

In nucleotides, the CDR3 is TGCGCCAGCAGTCAATCCCTAGTCCCTGGGGCCAACGTCCTGACTTTC. Its protein is CASSQSLVPGANVLTF. The chain is built from TRBV23-1 and TRBJ2-6; D call uncertain. TRBV23-1 belongs to the ORF category, with a function that is uncertain. CDR3 size: 16 residues. V was clipped by 0 bases and J by 2 bases, with 8 bases between them.

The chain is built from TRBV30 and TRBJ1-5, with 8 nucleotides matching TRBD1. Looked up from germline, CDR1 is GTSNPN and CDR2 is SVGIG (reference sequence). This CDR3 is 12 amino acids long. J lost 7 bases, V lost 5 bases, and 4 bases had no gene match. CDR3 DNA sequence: TGTGCCTGGGGACAGGGTGCCCAGCCCCAGCATTTT. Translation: CAWGQGAQPQHF.

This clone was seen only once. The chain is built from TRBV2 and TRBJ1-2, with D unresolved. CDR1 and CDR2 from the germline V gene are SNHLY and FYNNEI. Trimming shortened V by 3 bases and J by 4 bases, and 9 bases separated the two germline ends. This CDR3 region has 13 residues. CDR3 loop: CASSEGPFYGYTF. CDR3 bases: TGTGCCAGCAGTGAGGGCCCTTTCTATGGCTACACCTTC.

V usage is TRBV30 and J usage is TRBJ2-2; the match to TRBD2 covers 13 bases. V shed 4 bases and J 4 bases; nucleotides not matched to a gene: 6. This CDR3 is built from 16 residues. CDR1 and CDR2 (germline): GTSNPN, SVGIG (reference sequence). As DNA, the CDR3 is TGTGCCTGGACAGGACTAGCGGGAGAAAGCACCGGGGAGCTGTTTTTT. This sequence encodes CAWTGLAGESTGELFF.

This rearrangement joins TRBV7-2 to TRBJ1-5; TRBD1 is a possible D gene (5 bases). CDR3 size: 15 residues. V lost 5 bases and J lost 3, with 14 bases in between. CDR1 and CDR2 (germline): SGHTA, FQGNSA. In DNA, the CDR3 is TGTGCCAGCAGCCTACTGGGGGGAAACAATCAGCCCCAGCATTTT. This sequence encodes CASSLLGGNNQPQHF.

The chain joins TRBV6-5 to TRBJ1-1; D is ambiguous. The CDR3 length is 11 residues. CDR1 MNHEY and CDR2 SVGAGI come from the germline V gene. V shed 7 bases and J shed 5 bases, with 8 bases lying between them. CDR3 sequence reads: CASTDGTEAFF. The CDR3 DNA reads TGTGCCAGCACCGACGGGACTGAAGCTTTCTTT.

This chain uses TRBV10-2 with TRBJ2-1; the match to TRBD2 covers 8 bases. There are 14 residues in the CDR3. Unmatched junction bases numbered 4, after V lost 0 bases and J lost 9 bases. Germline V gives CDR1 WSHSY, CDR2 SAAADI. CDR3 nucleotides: TGCGCCAGCAGTGAGTCGGTGGCGGGAGGTGAGCAGTTCTTC. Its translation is CASSESVAGGEQFF.

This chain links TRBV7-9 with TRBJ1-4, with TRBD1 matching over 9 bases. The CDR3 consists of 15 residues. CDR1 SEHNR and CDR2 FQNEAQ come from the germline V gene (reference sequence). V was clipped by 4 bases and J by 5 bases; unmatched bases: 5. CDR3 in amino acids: CASSSNRGRNEKLFF. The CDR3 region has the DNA TGTGCCAGCAGCTCAAACAGGGGGCGCAATGAAAAACTGTTTTTT.

CDR3 protein: CASSQRQNNSPLHF. CDR3 sequence (DNA): TGTGCCAGTAGTCAAAGACAGAATAATTCACCCCTCCACTTT. The J gene is TRBJ1-6, the V gene TRBV19, with D perhaps matching TRBD1 (5 bases). V gave up 5 bases and J gave up 5 bases, with 10 bases separating them. Germline CDR1 reads LNHDA; CDR2 reads SQIVND (reference sequence). CDR3 length: 14 amino acids. The entire variable domain, with the rest obtained from reference TRBV19 and TRBJ1-6, is as follows: DGGITQSPKYLFRKEGQNVTLSCEQNLNHDAMYWYRQDPGQGLRLIYYSQIVNDFQKGDIAEGYSVSREKKESFPLTVTSAQKNPTAFYLCASSQRQNNSPLHFGNGTRLTVT.

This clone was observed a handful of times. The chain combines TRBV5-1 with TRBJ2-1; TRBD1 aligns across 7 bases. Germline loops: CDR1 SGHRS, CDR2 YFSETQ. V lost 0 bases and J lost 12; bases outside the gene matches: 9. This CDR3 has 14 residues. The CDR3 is CASSLEGGHPPQFF. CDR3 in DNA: TGCGCCAGCAGCTTGGAAGGGGGCCACCCCCCGCAGTTCTTC.

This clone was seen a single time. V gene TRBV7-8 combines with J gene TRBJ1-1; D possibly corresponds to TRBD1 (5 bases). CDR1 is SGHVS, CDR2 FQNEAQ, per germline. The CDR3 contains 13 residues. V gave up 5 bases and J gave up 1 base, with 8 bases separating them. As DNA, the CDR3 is TGTGCCAGCAGCGCCACAGGGAACACTGAAGCTTTCTTT. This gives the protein CASSATGNTEAFF. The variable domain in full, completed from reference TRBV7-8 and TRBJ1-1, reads GAGVSQSPRYKVAKRGQDVALRCDPISGHVSLFWYQQALGQGPEFLTYFQNEAQLDKSGLPSDRFFAERPEGSVSTLKIQRTQQEDSAVYLCASSATGNTEAFFGQGTRLTVV.

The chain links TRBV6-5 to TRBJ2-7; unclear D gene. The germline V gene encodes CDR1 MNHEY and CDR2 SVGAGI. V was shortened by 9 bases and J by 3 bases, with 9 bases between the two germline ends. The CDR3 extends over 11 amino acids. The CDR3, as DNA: TGTGCCAGTCAACAGATCTACGAGCAGTACTTC. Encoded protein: CASQQIYEQYF.

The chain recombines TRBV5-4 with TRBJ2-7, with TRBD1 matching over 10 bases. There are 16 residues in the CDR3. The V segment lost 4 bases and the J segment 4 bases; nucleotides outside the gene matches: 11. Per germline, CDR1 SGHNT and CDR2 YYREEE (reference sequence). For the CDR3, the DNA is TGTGCCAGCAGCACACTACCCGACAGGGGGCCGTACGAGCAGTACTTC. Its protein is CASSTLPDRGPYEQYF.